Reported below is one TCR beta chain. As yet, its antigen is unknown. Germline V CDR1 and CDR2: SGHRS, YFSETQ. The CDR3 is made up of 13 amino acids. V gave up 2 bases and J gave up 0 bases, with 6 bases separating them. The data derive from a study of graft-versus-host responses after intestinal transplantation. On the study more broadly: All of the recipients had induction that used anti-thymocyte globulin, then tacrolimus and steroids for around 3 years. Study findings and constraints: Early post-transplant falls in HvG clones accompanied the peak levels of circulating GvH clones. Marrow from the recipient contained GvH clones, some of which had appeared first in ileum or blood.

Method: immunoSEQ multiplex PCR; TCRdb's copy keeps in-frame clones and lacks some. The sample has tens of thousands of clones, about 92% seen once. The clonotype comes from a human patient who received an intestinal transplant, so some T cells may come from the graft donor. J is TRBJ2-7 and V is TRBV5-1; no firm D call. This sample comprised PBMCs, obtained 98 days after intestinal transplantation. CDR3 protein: CASSFDNSYEQYF. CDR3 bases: TGCGCCAGCAGCTTTGACAACTCCTACGAGCAGTACTTC.